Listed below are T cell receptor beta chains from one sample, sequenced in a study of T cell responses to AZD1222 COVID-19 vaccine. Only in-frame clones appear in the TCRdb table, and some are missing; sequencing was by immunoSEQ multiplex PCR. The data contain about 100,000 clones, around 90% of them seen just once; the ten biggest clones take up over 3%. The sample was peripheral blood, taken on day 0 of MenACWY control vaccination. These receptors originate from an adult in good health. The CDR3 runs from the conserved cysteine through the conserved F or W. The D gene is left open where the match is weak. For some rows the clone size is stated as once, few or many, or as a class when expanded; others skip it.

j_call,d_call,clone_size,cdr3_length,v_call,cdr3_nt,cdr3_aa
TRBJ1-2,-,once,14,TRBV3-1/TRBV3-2,TGTGCCAGCAGCCAAGAAGCCAGGGTTGATGGCTACACCTTC,CASSQEARVDGYTF
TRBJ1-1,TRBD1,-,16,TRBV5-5,TGTGCCAGCAGCTACCGGGACAGGGGCATGAACACTGAAGCTTTCTTT,CASSYRDRGMNTEAFF
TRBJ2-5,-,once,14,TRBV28,TGTGCCAGCAGCCGATTTGGGGGCCGAGAGACCCAGTACTTC,CASSRFGGRETQYF
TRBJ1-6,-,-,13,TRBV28,TGTGCCATCCAGGACGGATATAATTCACCCCTCCACTTT,CAIQDGYNSPLHF
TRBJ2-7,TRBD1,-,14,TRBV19,TGTGCCAGTAGTCCCGGGACAGGGGACTACGAGCAGTACTTC,CASSPGTGDYEQYF
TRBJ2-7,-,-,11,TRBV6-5,TGTGCCAGCATCGGGGCCTACGAGCAGTACTTC,CASIGAYEQYF
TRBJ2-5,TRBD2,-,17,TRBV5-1,TGCGCCAGCAGCTTGGGGGCCCAGTTAGCGGGGGAAGAGACCCAGTACTTC,CASSLGAQLAGEETQYF
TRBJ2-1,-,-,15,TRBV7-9,TGTGCCAGCAGCTTCAAGGCCCTCATGGGAAATGAGCAGTTCTTC,CASSFKALMGNEQFF
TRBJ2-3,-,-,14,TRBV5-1,TGCGCCAGCAGCTTTGGCCAAAATACAGATACGCAGTATTTT,CASSFGQNTDTQYF
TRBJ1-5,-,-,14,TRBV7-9,TGTGCCAGCAGCTTCTCCTATAGCAATCAGCCCCAGCATTTT,CASSFSYSNQPQHF
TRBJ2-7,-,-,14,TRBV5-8,TGTGCCAGCAGCGGGCTCGGGAATTCCTACGAGCAGTACTTC,CASSGLGNSYEQYF
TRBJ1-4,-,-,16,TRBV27,TGTGCCAGCAGTTTACACTGGCAGGGGACTAATGAAAAACTGTTTTTT,CASSLHWQGTNEKLFF
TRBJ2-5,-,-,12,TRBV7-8,TGTGCCAGCAGCTTAACGGAAGGGACCCAGTACTTC,CASSLTEGTQYF
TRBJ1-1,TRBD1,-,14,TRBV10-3,TGTGCCATAGGACAGGGGGAAGTGAACACTGAAGCTTTCTTT,CAIGQGEVNTEAFF
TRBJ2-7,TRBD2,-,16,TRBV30,TGTGCCTGGAATCTTGGACTAGCGGGGGGATCCTACGAGCAGTACTTC,CAWNLGLAGGSYEQYF
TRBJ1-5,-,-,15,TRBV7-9,TGTGCCAGCAGCTTAGTCGGGGATAGCAATCAGCCCCAGCATTTT,CASSLVGDSNQPQHF
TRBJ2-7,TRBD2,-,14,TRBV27,TGTGCCAGCAGTCGGCGGGGGGGCCCATACGAGCAGTACTTC,CASSRRGGPYEQYF
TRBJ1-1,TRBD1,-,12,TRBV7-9,TGTGCCAGCAGCCCCAGACAGGGCGAGGCTTTCTTT,CASSPRQGEAFF
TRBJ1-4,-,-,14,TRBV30,TGTGCCTGGGGATGGGGTCTAGCTAATGAAAAACTGTTTTTT,CAWGWGLANEKLFF
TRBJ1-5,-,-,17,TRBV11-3,TGTGCCAGCAGCTTACCCCCCCGGGAGGTCGGCCGTCAGCCCCAGCATTTT,CASSLPPREVGRQPQHF
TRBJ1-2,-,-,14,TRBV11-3,TGTGCCAGCAGCTTAGAAGAGGACCTGCGGGGCTACACCTTC,CASSLEEDLRGYTF
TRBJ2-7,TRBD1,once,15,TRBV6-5,TGTGCCAGCAGTTTCGGGACAGCAAACTCCTACGAGCAGTACTTC,CASSFGTANSYEQYF
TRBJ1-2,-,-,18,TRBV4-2,TGTGCCAGCAGCCAAGAGAAGGGGCGGGTTCGGTTTGGCTATGGCTACACCTTC,CASSQEKGRVRFGYGYTF
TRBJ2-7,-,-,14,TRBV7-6,TGTGCCAGCAGCCTAGACAGGAGTTCCTACGAGCAGTACTTC,CASSLDRSSYEQYF
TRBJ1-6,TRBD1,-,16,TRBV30,TGTGCCCACCGGGACAGGGATCTCTTGGGCGGTTCACCCCTCCACTTT,CAHRDRDLLGGSPLHF
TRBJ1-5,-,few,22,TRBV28,TGTGCCAGCAGTTTACAGTTTAGGGGACGGCGTCGTGGGGGGGATTTTCACCAGCCCCAGCATTTT,CASSLQFRGRRRGGDFHQPQHF
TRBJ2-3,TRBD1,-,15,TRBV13,TGTGCCAGCAGTTCCCGGGACAGGGGCATCTATACGCAGTATTTT,CASSSRDRGIYTQYF
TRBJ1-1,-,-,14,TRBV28,TGTGCCAGCAGTTTGAGGGCCTCGAGGACTGAAGCTTTCTTT,CASSLRASRTEAFF
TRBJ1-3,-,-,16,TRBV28,TGTGCCAGCAGTTTAGCAGGGACGACTCGAGGAAACACCATATATTTT,CASSLAGTTRGNTIYF
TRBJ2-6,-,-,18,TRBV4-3,TGCGCCAGCAGCCAAGAACCTACAGGGTCGCGCGGGGCCAACGTCCTGACTTTC,CASSQEPTGSRGANVLTF
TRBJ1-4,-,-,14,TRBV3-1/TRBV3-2,TGTGCCAGCAGCCAAGATATCGGGGCAGAAAAACTGTTTTTT,CASSQDIGAEKLFF
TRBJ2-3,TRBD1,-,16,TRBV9,TGTGCCAGCAGCGTAGGAGTCAGGGGGCAAACAGATACGCAGTATTTT,CASSVGVRGQTDTQYF
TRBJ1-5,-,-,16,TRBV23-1,TGCGCCAGCAGTCAATCGAGTTATCGGCCTGGTCAGCCCCAGCATTTT,CASSQSSYRPGQPQHF
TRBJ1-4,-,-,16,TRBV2,TGTGCCAGCAGTAAAACTGTGGGGGCTGGGGGGGAAAAACTGTTTTTT,CASSKTVGAGGEKLFF
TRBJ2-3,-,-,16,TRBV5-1,TGCGCCAGCAGCTTGGCCTCTAGCAGGGCCACAGATACGCAGTATTTT,CASSLASSRATDTQYF
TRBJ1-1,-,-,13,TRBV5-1,TGCGCCAGCAGCTTGGTAGTGAACACTGAAGCTTTCTTT,CASSLVVNTEAFF
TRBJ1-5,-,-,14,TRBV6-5,TGTGCCAGCAGCCTGGGTCAGCGCAATCAGCCCCAGCATTTT,CASSLGQRNQPQHF
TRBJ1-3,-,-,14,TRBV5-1,TGCGCCAGCAGCTTGGGGGGCCCCGAAGACACCATATATTTT,CASSLGGPEDTIYF
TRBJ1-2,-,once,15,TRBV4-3,TGCGCCAGCAGCCAGCTAATTGGGGACGAGAGGGGCTACACCTTC,CASSQLIGDERGYTF
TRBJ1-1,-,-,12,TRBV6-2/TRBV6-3,TGTGCCAGCAGTTACGGGGGGGCTGAAGCTTTCTTT,CASSYGGAEAFF
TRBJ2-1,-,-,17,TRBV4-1,TGCGCCAGCAGCCAACGGATCCTGAAAACGTCCTACAATGAGCAGTTCTTC,CASSQRILKTSYNEQFF
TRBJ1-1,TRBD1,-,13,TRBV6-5,TGTGCCAGCAGCGGGACAGGGCGCACTGAAGCTTTCTTT,CASSGTGRTEAFF
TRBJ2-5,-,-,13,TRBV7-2,TGTGCCAGCACCCCCCTGGGGGTCGGGACCCAGTACTTC,CASTPLGVGTQYF
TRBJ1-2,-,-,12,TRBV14,TGTGCCAGCAGTAGTTCTGGGTATGGCTACACCTTC,CASSSSGYGYTF
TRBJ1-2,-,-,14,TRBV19,TGTGCCAGTAGTATTCAGGTGGGAACCTATGGCTACACCTTC,CASSIQVGTYGYTF
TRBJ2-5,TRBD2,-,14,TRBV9,TGTGCCAGCAGCGTAGCGGGGGGTATTGAGACCCAGTACTTC,CASSVAGGIETQYF
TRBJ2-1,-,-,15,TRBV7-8,TGTGCCAGCAGCCCACGGTCGCAGACTTTCAATGAGCAGTTCTTC,CASSPRSQTFNEQFF
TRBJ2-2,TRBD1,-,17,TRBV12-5,TGTGCTAGTGGTTTGCCTTTTAGGACAGGGGCCACCGGGGAGCTGTTTTTT,CASGLPFRTGATGELFF
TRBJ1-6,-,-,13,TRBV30,TGTGCCTGGAGTCTAAGAGGGGGTTCACCCCTCCACTTT,CAWSLRGGSPLHF
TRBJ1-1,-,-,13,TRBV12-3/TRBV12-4,TGTGCCAGCAGCCTAATCGCCCGGACTGAAGCTTTCTTT,CASSLIARTEAFF
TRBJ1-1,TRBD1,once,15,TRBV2,TGTGCCAGCAGCAGACGGACAGGGGGTGGCACTGAAGCTTTCTTT,CASSRRTGGGTEAFF
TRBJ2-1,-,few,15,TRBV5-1,TGCGCCAGCAGCTTGGGAGGTAGCGTAGGCAATGAGCAGTTCTTC,CASSLGGSVGNEQFF
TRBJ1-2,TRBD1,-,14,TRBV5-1,TGCGCCAGCAGCCCACAGGGGACCCCGGATGGCTACACCTTC,CASSPQGTPDGYTF
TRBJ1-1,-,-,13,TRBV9,TGTGCCAGCAGCGTCCGAGCTCGCACTGAAGCTTTCTTT,CASSVRARTEAFF
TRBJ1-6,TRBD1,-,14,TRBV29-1,TGCAGCGTTTACCGGGACAGGGAGTTTTCACCCCTCCACTTT,CSVYRDREFSPLHF
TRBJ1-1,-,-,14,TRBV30,TGTGCCTGGAGTGCGGGGAGACTGAACACTGAAGCTTTCTTT,CAWSAGRLNTEAFF
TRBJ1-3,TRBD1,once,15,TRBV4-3,TGCGCCAGCAGCCAACAGGACAGGGGTGGAAACACCATATATTTT,CASSQQDRGGNTIYF
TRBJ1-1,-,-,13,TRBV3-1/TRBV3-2,TGTGCCAGCAGCCAGAGACAGCAGAGTGAAGCTTTCTTT,CASSQRQQSEAFF
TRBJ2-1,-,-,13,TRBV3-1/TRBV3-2,TGTGCCAGCAGCCAAGCGCCACGGCCTGAGCAGTTCTTC,CASSQAPRPEQFF